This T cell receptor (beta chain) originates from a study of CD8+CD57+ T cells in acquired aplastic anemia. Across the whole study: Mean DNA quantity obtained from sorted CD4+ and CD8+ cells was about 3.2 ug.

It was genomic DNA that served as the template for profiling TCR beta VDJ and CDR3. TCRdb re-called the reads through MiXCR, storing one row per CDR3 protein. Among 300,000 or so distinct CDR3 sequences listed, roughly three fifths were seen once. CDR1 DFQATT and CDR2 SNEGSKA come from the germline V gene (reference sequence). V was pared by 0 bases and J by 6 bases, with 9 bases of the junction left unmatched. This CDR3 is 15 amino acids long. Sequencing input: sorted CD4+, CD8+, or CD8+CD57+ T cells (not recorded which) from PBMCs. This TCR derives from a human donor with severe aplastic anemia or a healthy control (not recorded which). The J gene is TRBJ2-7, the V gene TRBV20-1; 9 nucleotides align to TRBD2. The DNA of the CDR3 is TGCAGTGCTAGAGATTTGCGGGAGGGCCTCTTCGAGCAGTACTTC. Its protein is CSARDLREGLFEQYF.